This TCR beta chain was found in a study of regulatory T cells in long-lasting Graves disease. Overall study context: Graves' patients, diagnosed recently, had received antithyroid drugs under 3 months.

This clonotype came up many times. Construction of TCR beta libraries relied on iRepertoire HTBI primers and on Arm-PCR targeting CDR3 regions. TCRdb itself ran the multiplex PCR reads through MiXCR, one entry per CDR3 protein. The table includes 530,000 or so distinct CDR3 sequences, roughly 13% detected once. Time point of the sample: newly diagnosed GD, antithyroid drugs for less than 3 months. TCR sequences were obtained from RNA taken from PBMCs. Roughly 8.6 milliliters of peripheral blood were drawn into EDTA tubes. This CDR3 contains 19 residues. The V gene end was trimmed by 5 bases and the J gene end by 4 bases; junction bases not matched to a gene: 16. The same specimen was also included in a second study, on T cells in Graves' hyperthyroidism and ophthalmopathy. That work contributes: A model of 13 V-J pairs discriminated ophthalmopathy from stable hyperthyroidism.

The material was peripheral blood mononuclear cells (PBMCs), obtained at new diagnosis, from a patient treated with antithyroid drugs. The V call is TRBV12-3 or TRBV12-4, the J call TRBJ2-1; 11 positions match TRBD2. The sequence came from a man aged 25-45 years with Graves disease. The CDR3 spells CASSPRSVSGRGGYNEQFF. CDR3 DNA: TGTGCCAGCAGTCCACGGAGTGTTAGCGGGAGGGGGGGTTACAATGAGCAGTTCTTC.